This TCR beta chain came from a study of kidney transplant recipient with SARS-CoV-2 infection. Each CDR3 protein gets one entry after TCRdb re-called the reads with MiXCR. This table holds 250,000 or so distinct CDR3 sequences, 25% to 35% found once. This clonotype was seen more than once but under ten times. Germline V gene lookup returns CDR1 SGHKS and CDR2 YYEKEE (reference sequence). The ends lost 4 bases at V and 1 base at J; junction bases unmatched: 6. CDR3 size: 15 residues. This chain links TRBV5-5 with TRBJ1-2, with 8 bases fitting TRBD1. This sequence originates from a male patient aged 30 to 39 who had COVID-19 and was a kidney transplant recipient. Some of the T cells may derive from the graft donor. The source material was a blood sample, sampled at baseline and between days 110 and 120 from a kidney transplant recipient. The chain's CDR3 is CASSPQTGDNYGYTF. The CDR3 region has the DNA TGTGCCAGCAGCCCCCAGACAGGGGATAACTATGGCTACACCTTC.